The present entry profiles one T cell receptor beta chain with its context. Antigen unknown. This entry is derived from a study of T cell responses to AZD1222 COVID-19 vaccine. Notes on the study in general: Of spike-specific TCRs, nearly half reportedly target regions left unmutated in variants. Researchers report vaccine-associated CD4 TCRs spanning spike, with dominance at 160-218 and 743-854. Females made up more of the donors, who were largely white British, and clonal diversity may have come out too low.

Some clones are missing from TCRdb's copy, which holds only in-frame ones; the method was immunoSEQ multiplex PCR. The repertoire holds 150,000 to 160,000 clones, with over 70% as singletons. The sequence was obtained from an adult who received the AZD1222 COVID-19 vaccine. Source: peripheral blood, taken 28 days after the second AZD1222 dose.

The CDR3 DNA follows: TGTGCCATCAGTGAACAGACCGAAGGTACGCAGTATTTT. Translated: CAISEQTEGTQYF. The V gene is TRBV10-3, the J gene TRBJ2-3, with unresolved D. Germline V gene data show CDR1 as ENHRY and CDR2 as SYGVKD. V was shortened by 3 bases and J by 8 bases, with 12 bases between the two germline ends. The CDR3 has 13 amino acids.